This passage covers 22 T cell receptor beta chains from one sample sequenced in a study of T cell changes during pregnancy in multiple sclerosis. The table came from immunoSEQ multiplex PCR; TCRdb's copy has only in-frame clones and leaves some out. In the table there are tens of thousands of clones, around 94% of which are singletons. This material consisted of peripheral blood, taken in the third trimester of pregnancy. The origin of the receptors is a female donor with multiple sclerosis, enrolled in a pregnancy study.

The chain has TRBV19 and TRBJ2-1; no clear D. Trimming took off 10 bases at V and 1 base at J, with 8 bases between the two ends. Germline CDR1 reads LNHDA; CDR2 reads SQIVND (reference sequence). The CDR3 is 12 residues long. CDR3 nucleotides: TGTGCCACTGAGGCATCCTACAATGAGCAGTTCTTC. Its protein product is CATEASYNEQFF. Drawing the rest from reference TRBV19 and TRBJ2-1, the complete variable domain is DGGITQSPKYLFRKEGQNVTLSCEQNLNHDAMYWYRQDPGQGLRLIYYSQIVNDFQKGDIAEGYSVSREKKESFPLTVTSAQKNPTAFYLCATEASYNEQFFGPGTRLTVL.

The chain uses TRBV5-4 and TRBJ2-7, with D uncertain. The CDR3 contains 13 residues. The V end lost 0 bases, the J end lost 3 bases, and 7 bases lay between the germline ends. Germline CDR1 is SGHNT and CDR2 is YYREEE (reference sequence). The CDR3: CASSLGHLYEQYF. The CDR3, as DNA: TGTGCCAGCAGCTTGGGACATCTCTACGAGCAGTACTTC.

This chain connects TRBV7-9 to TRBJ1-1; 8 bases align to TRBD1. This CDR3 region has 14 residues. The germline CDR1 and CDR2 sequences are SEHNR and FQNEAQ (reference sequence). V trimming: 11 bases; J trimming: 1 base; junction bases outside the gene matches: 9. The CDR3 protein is CAGGRGQGNTEAFF. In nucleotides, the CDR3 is TGTGCCGGGGGACGAGGACAGGGGAACACTGAAGCTTTCTTT.

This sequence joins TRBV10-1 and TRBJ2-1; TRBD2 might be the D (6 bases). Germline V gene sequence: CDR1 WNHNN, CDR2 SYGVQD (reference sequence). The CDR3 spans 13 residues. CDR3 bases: TGCGCGACCCAAGCGGGTCAATACAATGAGCAGTTCTTC. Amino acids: CATQAGQYNEQFF.

In DNA form, the CDR3 reads TGTGCCGCCCGGGGTGTGGGGGGTGAAAAACTGTTTTTT. It codes for CAARGVGGEKLFF. V and J are TRBV27 and TRBJ1-4; weak D call: TRBD1 (5 bases). Per the germline V gene, CDR1 is MNHEY and CDR2 is SMNVEV (reference sequence). The CDR3 is 13 residues long. V dropped 11 bases and J dropped 7 bases, with 17 bases sitting between them.

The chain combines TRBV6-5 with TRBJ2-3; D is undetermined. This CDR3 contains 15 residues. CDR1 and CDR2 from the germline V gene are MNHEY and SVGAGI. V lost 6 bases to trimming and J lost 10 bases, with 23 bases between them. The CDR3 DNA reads TGTGCCAGCAGCCGGTCCGGGTCCCAAATACTGCCGCAGTATTTT. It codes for CASSRSGSQILPQYF.

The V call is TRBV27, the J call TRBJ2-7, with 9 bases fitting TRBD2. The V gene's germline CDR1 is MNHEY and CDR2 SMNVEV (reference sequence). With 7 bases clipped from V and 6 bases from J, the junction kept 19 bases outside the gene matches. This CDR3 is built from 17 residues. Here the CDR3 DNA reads TGTGCCAGCATCCCCCGGGTGGGCGGGAGGGCCATCCGCGAGCAGTACTTC. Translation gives CASIPRVGGRAIREQYF.

The CDR3 DNA follows: TGTGCCAGCAGCTATAGACTTAGATCCGGCAATGAGCAGTTCTTC. Translated, it gives CASSYRLRSGNEQFF. The gene calls are TRBV7-8 and TRBJ2-1; D remains unclear. Germline V lookup: CDR1 SGHVS, CDR2 FQNEAQ. CDR3 length: 15 amino acids. Trimming stripped 4 bases from V and 6 bases from J, with 16 bases between.

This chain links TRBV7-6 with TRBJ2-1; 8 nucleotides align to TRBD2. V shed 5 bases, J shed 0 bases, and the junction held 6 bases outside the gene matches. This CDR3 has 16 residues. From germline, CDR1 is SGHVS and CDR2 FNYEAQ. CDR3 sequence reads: CASSPTSVSSYNEQFF. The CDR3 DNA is TGTGCCAGCAGCCCGACTAGCGTCTCCTCCTACAATGAGCAGTTCTTC.

The CDR3 DNA follows: TGCGCCAGCAGCGGTTACAGGGTAGGCACTGAAGCTTTCTTT. Translation gives CASSGYRVGTEAFF. This chain links TRBV5-1 with TRBJ1-1, with D maybe TRBD1 (6 bases). Germline CDR1 and CDR2: SGHRS and YFSETQ. The CDR3 is made up of 14 amino acids. V was trimmed by 4 bases and J by 4 bases, leaving 14 bases between them.

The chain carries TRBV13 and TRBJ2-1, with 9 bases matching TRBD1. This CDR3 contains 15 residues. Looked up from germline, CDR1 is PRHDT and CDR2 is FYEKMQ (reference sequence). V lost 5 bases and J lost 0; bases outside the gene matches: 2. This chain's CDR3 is CASSPGQGSYNEQFF. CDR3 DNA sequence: TGTGCCAGCAGCCCGGGACAGGGCTCCTACAATGAGCAGTTCTTC.

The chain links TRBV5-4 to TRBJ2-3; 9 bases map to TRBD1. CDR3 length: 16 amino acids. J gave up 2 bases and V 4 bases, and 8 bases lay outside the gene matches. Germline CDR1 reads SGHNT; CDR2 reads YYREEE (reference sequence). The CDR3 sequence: CASSPAGDRVTDTQYF. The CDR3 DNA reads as TGTGCCAGCAGCCCCGCAGGGGACAGGGTCACAGATACGCAGTATTTT.

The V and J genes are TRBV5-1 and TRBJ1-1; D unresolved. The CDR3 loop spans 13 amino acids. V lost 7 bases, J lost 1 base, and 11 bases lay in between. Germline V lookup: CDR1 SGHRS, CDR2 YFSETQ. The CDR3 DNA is TGCGCCAGCGCCGAGGGCTCGAACACTGAAGCTTTCTTT. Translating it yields CASAEGSNTEAFF.

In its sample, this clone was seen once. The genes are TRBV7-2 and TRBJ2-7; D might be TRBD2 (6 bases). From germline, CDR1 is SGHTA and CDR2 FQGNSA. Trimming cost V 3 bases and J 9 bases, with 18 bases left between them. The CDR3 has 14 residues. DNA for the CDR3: TGTGCCAGCAGCTTGATTCCGGGGGTTGGTGTGCAGTACTTC. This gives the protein CASSLIPGVGVQYF. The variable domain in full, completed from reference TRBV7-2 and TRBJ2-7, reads GAGVSQSPSNKVTEKGKDVELRCDPISGHTALYWYRQSLGQGLEFLIYFQGNSAPDKSGLPSDRFSAERTGGSVSTLTIQRTQQEDSAVYLCASSLIPGVGVQYFGPGTRLTVT.

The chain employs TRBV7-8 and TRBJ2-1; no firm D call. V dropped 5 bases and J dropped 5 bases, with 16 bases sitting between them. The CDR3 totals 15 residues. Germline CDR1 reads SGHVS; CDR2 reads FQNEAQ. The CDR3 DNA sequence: TGTGCCAGCAGCCCCAGACATGGGTTTGACAATGAGCAGTTCTTC. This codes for CASSPRHGFDNEQFF. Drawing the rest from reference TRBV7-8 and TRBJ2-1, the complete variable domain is GAGVSQSPRYKVAKRGQDVALRCDPISGHVSLFWYQQALGQGPEFLTYFQNEAQLDKSGLPSDRFFAERPEGSVSTLKIQRTQQEDSAVYLCASSPRHGFDNEQFFGPGTRLTVL.

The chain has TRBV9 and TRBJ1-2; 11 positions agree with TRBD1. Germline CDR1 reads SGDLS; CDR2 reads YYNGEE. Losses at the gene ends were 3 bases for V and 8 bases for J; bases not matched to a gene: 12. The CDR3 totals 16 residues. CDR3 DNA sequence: TGTGCCAGCAGCGCCGGGGGCGGACAGGGGGCGCGAGGCTACACCTTC. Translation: CASSAGGGQGARGYTF.

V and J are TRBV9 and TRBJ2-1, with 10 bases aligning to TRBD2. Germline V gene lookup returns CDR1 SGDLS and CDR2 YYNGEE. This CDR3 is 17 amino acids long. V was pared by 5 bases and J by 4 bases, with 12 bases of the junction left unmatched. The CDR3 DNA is TGTGCCAGCAGTGCTACTAGCGGGGAGCCGTATTACAATGAGCAGTTCTTC. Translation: CASSATSGEPYYNEQFF.

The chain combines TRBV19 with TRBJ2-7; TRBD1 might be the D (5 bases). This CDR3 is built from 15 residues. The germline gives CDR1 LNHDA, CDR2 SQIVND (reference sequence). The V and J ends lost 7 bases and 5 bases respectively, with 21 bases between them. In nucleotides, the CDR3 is TGTGCCAGTATCCCGATCTACCAGGGTAAGAACGAGCAGTACTTC. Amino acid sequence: CASIPIYQGKNEQYF.

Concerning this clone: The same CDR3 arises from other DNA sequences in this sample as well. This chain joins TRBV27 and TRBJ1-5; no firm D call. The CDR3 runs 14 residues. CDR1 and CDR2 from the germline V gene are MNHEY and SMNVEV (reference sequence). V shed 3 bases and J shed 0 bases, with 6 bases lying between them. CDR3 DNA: TGTGCCAGCAGTTTGGCCATTAGCAATCAGCCCCAGCATTTT. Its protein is CASSLAISNQPQHF.

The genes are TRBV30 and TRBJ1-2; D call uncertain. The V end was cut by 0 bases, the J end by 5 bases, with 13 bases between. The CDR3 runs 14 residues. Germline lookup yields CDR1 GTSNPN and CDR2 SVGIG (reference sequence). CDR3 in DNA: TGTGCCTGGAGTGTAGGTACGGGATGGTATGGCTACACCTTC. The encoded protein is CAWSVGTGWYGYTF. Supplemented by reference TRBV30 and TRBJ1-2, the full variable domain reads SQTIHQWPATLVQPVGSPLSLECTVEGTSNPNLYWYRQAAGRGLQLLFYSVGIGQISSEVPQNLSASRPQDRQFILSSKKLLLSDSGFYLCAWSVGTGWYGYTFGSGTRLTVV.

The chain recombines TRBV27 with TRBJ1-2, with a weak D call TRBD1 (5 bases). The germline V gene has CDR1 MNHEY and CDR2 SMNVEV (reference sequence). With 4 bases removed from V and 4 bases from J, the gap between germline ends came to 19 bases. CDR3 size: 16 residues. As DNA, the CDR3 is TGTGCCAGCAGTTCCCACCTCGGAAAGGGGCTCTATGGCTACACCTTC. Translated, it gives CASSSHLGKGLYGYTF.

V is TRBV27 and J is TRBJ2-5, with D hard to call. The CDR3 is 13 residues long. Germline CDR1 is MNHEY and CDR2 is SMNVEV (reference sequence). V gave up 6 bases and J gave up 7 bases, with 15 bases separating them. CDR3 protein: CASSPDTTRTQYF. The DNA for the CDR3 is TGTGCCAGCAGCCCCGACACCACCAGGACCCAGTACTTC.